The entry that follows covers one T cell receptor beta chain sequence. Only in-frame clones appear in the TCRdb table, and some are missing; sequencing was by immunoSEQ multiplex PCR. In the table there are about 70,000 clones, roughly 94% of which are singletons. Germline lookup yields CDR1 SGHRS and CDR2 YFSETQ. The CDR3 has 15 residues. V trimming: 0 bases; J trimming: 3 bases; junction bases outside the gene matches: 5. The data are from a study of T cell changes during pregnancy in multiple sclerosis. Sequencing was performed on peripheral blood, taken in the third trimester of pregnancy. The chain recombines TRBV5-1 with TRBJ2-5; 7 bases map to TRBD2. This clonotype was sampled from a female donor with multiple sclerosis, enrolled in a pregnancy study. The CDR3, as DNA: TGCGCCAGCAGCTTGGAGGCGGGAGTCGAAGAGACCCAGTACTTC. Its translation is CASSLEAGVEETQYF.